Here is one TCR beta chain with its context. Its antigen is unknown. This sample stems from a study of T cells after posttransplantation cyclophosphamide. The CDR3 loop spans 12 amino acids. The germline V gene encodes CDR1 MDHEN and CDR2 SYDVKM. V was clipped by 3 bases and J by 5 bases, with 5 bases between them. Methotrexate plus calcineurin inhibitor accompanied controls' myeloablative marrow transplants; sampling was 1 year later. Study-level results: Later blood repertoires were often dominated by clones from the donor CD8+ memory compartment.

The repertoire was sequenced with immunoSEQ multiplex PCR; TCRdb's copy has only in-frame clones and lacks some. The repertoire holds about 21,000 clones, with roughly 85% as singletons. The TCR comes from a female patient between 30 and 40 years old who received an allogeneic stem cell transplant from an unrelated donor, was CMV-positive, and had acute and chronic GVHD. Some of the T cells might come from the graft donor. Here the sequenced sample was PBMCs, taken roughly a year after allogeneic stem cell transplant with calcineurin inhibitor and methotrexate. The chain employs TRBV28 and TRBJ1-5, with no clear D. CDR3 DNA sequence: TGTGCCAGCAGTTTCTCTGATCAGCCCCAGCATTTT. Its translation: CASSFSDQPQHF.